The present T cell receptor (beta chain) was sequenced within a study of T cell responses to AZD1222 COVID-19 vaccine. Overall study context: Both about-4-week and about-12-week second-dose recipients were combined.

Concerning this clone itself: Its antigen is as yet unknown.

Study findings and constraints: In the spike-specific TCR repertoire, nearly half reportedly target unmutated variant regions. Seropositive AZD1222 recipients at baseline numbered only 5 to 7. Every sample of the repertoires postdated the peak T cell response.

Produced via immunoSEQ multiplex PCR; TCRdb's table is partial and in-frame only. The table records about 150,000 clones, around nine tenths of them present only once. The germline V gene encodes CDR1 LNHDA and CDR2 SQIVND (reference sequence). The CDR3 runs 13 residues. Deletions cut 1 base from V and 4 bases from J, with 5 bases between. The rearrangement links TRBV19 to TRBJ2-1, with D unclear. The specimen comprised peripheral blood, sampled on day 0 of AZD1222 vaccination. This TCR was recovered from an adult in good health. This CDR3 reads CASSIGLYNEQFF. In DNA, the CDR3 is TGTGCCAGTAGTATAGGGCTTTACAATGAGCAGTTCTTC.